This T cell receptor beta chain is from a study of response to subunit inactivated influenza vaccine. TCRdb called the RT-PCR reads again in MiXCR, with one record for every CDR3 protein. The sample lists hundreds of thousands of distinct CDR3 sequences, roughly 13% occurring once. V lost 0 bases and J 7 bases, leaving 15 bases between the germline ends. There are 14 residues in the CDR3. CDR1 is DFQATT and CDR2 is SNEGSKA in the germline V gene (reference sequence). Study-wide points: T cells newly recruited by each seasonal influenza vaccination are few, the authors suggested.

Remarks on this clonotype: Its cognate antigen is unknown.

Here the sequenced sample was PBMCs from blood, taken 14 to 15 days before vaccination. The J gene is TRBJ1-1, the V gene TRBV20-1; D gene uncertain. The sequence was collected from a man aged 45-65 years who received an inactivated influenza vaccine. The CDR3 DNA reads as TGCAGTGCTAGAGATCGAAGGGTTCGGGATGAAGCTTTCTTT. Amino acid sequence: CSARDRRVRDEAFF.